The next 17 T cell receptor beta chains were all read from a single sample in a study of blood T cell repertoires in COVID-19. Profiled with immunoSEQ multiplex PCR; TCRdb holds only in-frame clones, not every one. This sample carries under 250,000 clones, around 83% of them seen once, and the ten largest clones take 9.7%. The specimen was peripheral blood. All receptors derive from a man in his forties or fifties with active or convalescent COVID-19.

This clone showed up just once. This chain joins TRBV6-2 or TRBV6-3 and TRBJ2-7, with D unclear. This CDR3 has 11 residues. CDR1 MNHEY and CDR2 SVGEGT come from the germline V gene. V was shortened by 6 bases and J by 12 bases, with 15 bases between the two germline ends. The CDR3 loop reads CASSSGTVGYF. In nucleotides, the CDR3 is TGTGCCAGCAGCTCAGGTACCGTGGGGTACTTC.

The chain carries TRBV10-3 and TRBJ1-2; D is perhaps TRBD1 (6 bases). This CDR3 comprises 14 residues. V was clipped by 4 bases and J by 1 base, with 10 bases between them. Germline CDR1 ENHRY, CDR2 SYGVKD. As DNA, the CDR3 is TGTGCCATCAGTGGGACAGCAGATAACTATGGCTACACCTTC. Translated: CAISGTADNYGYTF.

Only one count was recorded for this clone. The chain has TRBV19 and TRBJ1-5, with TRBD1 matching over 7 bases. V was clipped by 2 bases and J by 1 base; unmatched bases: 5. This CDR3 spans 16 amino acids. In germline, CDR1 is LNHDA, CDR2 SQIVND (reference sequence). The chain's CDR3 is CASSIYGRGSNQPQHF. CDR3 bases: TGTGCCAGTAGTATATATGGCAGGGGGAGCAATCAGCCCCAGCATTTT.

This clone was counted between two and nine times. V usage is TRBV16 and J usage is TRBJ2-2; TRBD2 is a possible D gene (6 bases). The CDR3 totals 14 residues. Germline loops: CDR1 KGHSY, CDR2 FQNENV. V dropped 7 bases and J dropped 6 bases, with 15 bases sitting between them. CDR3: CASTSRDWAGELFF. The CDR3, as DNA: TGTGCCAGCACCTCGAGGGACTGGGCCGGGGAGCTGTTTTTT.

The chain combines TRBV15 with TRBJ1-1, with TRBD1 as a possible D gene (5 bases). V was clipped by 6 bases and J by 6 bases, with 20 bases between them. The CDR3 runs 15 residues. Germline V gene lookup returns CDR1 LNHNV and CDR2 YYDKDF (reference sequence). For the CDR3, the DNA is TGTGCCACCAGTATTAGCGGGGGTTTCATAGCTGAAGCTTTCTTT. Protein product: CATSISGGFIAEAFF. The full variable domain, its missing parts supplied by reference TRBV15 and TRBJ1-1, is DAMVIQNPRYQVTQFGKPVTLSCSQTLNHNVMYWYQQKSSQAPKLLFHYYDKDFNNEADTPDNFQSRRPNTSFCFLDIRSPGLGDTAMYLCATSISGGFIAEAFFGQGTRLTVV.

V is TRBV21-1 and J is TRBJ2-7; the table's D call TRBD1 went unverified against the DNA. TRBV21-1 is a known pseudogene. The CDR3 extends over 16 amino acids. The CDR3 sequence is CASSKAPIGQVNEQYV. DNA for the CDR3: TGTGCCAGCAGCAAAGCTCCGATTGGGCAGGTCAACGAGCAGTACGTC.

This chain connects TRBV7-3 to TRBJ2-5; 7 nucleotides align to TRBD2. CDR1 is SGHTA, CDR2 FQGTGA, per germline. J lost 1 base, V lost 5 bases, and 7 bases had no gene match. CDR3 length: 15 residues. The CDR3 DNA follows: TGTGCCAGCAGCCTAAACGGGAGGATCCAAGAGACCCAGTACTTC. As protein: CASSLNGRIQETQYF.

The rearrangement links TRBV2 to TRBJ1-6, with a weak D call TRBD1 (6 bases). CDR1 and CDR2 (germline): SNHLY, FYNNEI. Trimming took off 1 base at V and 1 base at J, with 8 bases between the two ends. The CDR3 runs to 16 residues. In DNA form, the CDR3 reads TGTGCCAGCAGTGAAGGGACAGATTCCTATAATTCACCCCTCCACTTT. Its translation: CASSEGTDSYNSPLHF.

The rearrangement joins TRBV7-3 to TRBJ2-2; possible D gene TRBD1, 6 bases. V was shortened by 5 bases and J by 7 bases, with 11 bases between the two germline ends. The germline V gene has CDR1 SGHTA and CDR2 FQGTGA. This CDR3 is built from 13 residues. This CDR3 reads CASSPRGDGELFF. The CDR3 nucleotides read TGTGCCAGCAGCCCCAGGGGAGACGGGGAGCTGTTTTTT.

V usage is TRBV5-1 and J usage is TRBJ2-5, with TRBD2 identical over 8 bases. This CDR3 is 15 amino acids long. The germline gives CDR1 SGHRS, CDR2 YFSETQ. The V segment lost 1 base and the J segment 5 bases; nucleotides outside the gene matches: 7. The CDR3 coding sequence is TGCGCCAGCAGCTTGCCTTTAGCGGGAAGGGAGACCCAGTACTTC. It specifies CASSLPLAGRETQYF.

The CDR3 reads CASSYGHHQETQYF. The DNA for the CDR3 is TGTGCCAGCAGTTACGGCCACCACCAAGAGACCCAGTACTTC. The chain couples TRBV6-5 to TRBJ2-5; D not resolved. Deletions cut 2 bases from V and 0 bases from J, with 7 bases between. This CDR3 region has 14 residues. CDR1 and CDR2 from the germline V gene are MNHEY and SVGAGI.

The chain couples TRBV19 to TRBJ1-2, with 9 positions matching TRBD1. CDR3 length: 14 amino acids. Germline trimming cut 6 bases from V and 2 bases from J; bases unmatched to any gene: 4. Germline V CDR1 and CDR2: LNHDA, SQIVND (reference sequence). The CDR3 protein is CASSAGQGNYGYTF. The CDR3 nucleotides are TGTGCCAGTAGCGCGGGACAGGGAAACTATGGCTACACCTTC.

The V gene is TRBV5-6, the J gene TRBJ2-7, with 7 bases lining up with TRBD2. V trimming: 4 bases; J trimming: 3 bases; junction bases outside the gene matches: 7. This CDR3 spans 14 amino acids. Germline CDR1 reads SGHDT; CDR2 reads YYEEEE. The CDR3 sequence: CASSLGGILYEQYF. In DNA, the CDR3 is TGTGCCAGCAGCCTCGGGGGGATCCTCTACGAGCAGTACTTC.

The chain uses TRBV19 and TRBJ2-1; a possible D gene is TRBD2 (6 bases). Trimming pared 3 bases from V and 5 bases from J, leaving 14 bases between. The CDR3 has 15 amino acids. Per germline, CDR1 LNHDA and CDR2 SQIVND (reference sequence). DNA of the CDR3: TGTGCCAGTAGTATCCCGGGACTCCCTAACAATGAGCAGTTCTTC. Its protein product is CASSIPGLPNNEQFF.

The gene calls are TRBV6-5 and TRBJ1-1, with 7 bases aligning to TRBD1. With V trimmed by 6 bases and J by 5 bases, 6 bases remained unmatched. The germline gives CDR1 MNHEY, CDR2 SVGAGI. The CDR3 is 13 residues long. As DNA, the CDR3 is TGTGCCAGCAGACGACAGGGTTGGACTGAAGCTTTCTTT. This encodes CASRRQGWTEAFF.

The gene calls are TRBV28 and TRBJ2-3; 9 nucleotides agree with TRBD1. Germline CDR1 and CDR2: MDHEN and SYDVKM. There are 14 residues in the CDR3. V lost 6 bases to trimming and J lost 3 bases; unmatched junction nucleotides: 4. Written as DNA, the CDR3 is TGTGCCAGCAGCCAAGGGACAGGGACAGATACGCAGTATTTT. Translated: CASSQGTGTDTQYF.

This chain connects TRBV7-2 to TRBJ2-2; a possible D gene is TRBD1 (6 bases). V was clipped by 1 base and J by 3 bases, with 12 bases between them. The germline gives CDR1 SGHTA, CDR2 FQGNSA. CDR3 length equals 16 residues. CDR3 in amino acids: CASSLVGARDTGELFF. The CDR3 region has the DNA TGTGCCAGCAGCTTAGTGGGGGCGCGGGACACCGGGGAGCTGTTTTTT.